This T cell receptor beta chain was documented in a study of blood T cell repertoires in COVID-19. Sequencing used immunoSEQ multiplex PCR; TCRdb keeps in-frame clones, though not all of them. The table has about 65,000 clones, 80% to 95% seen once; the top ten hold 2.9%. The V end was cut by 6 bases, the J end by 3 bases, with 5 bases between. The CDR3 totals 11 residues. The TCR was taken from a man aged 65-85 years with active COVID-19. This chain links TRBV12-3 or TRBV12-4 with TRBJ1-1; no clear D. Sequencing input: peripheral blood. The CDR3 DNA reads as TGTGCCAGCAGCCGTTACACTGAAGCTTTCTTT. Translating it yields CASSRYTEAFF.